These T cell receptor beta chains were read from a single sample in a study of STAT5B mutations in CD4+ large granular lymphocyte leukemia. Here immunoSEQ multiplex PCR was the method, and the copy in TCRdb shows in-frame clones only, minus some. This sample has more than 25,000 clones, with approximately 84% found just once. The sequencing input was CD4+ T cells from blood buffy coats. The origin of the receptors is a human donor in good health. CDR3s include the opening cysteine and the closing phenylalanine or tryptophan. Each record gives: clone size, V gene, D gene, J gene, CDR3 protein, CDR3 DNA. D genes are given only for firm matches. A row's size may be missing; if present it is once, few, many or a size class.

.	TRBV29-1	.	TRBJ2-7	CSVTTRGEQYF	TGCAGCGTGACAACTAGAGGCGAGCAGTACTTC
few	TRBV23-1	.	TRBJ2-1	CASSQYLSREQFF	TGCGCCAGCAGTCAATACCTTTCGCGTGAGCAGTTCTTC
once	TRBV11-2	TRBD1	TRBJ2-2	CASSLNPGQGTGELFF	TGTGCCAGCAGCTTGAATCCGGGACAGGGCACCGGGGAGCTGTTTTTT
few	TRBV18	.	TRBJ1-5	CASSLGMDQPQHF	TGTGCCAGCTCCCTCGGTATGGATCAGCCCCAGCATTTT
.	TRBV19	TRBD1	TRBJ2-3	CASRTGPSTDTQYF	TGTGCCAGTAGGACAGGGCCTAGCACAGATACGCAGTATTTT
.	TRBV6-5	TRBD1	TRBJ2-3	CASSAGTGRTDTQYF	TGTGCCAGCAGTGCAGGGACAGGGCGCACAGATACGCAGTATTTT
.	TRBV19	.	TRBJ1-1	CASSRRDTEAFF	TGTGCCAGTAGTAGAAGGGACACTGAAGCTTTCTTT
.	TRBV25-1	.	TRBJ2-7	CASSDYGTYEQYF	TGTGCCAGCAGTGATTACGGAACCTACGAGCAGTACTTC
.	TRBV28	.	TRBJ2-3	CASSPTRSSSTDTQYF	TGTGCCAGCAGCCCGACGCGGAGTTCTAGCACAGATACGCAGTATTTT
few	TRBV10-1	TRBD1	TRBJ2-1	CAIGQDRDNEQFF	TGCGCCATCGGACAGGATAGGGACAATGAGCAGTTCTTC
.	TRBV27	.	TRBJ2-7	CASSSECYEQYF	TGTGCCAGCAGTTCGGAATGCTACGAGCAGTACTTC
.	TRBV7-2	.	TRBJ2-6	CASSRTGSGANVLTF	TGTGCCAGCAGCCGGACGGGCTCTGGGGCCAACGTCCTGACTTTC
.	TRBV6-5	.	TRBJ1-6	CASSLGRMNSPLHF	TGTGCCAGCAGCCTGGGACGGATGAATTCACCCCTCCACTTT
.	TRBV30	.	TRBJ1-1	CAWARNTEAFF	TGTGCCTGGGCCAGGAACACTGAAGCTTTCTTT
.	TRBV7-2	.	TRBJ2-1	CASSSHGARREQFF	TGTGCCAGCTCCTCTCACGGGGCTAGACGTGAGCAGTTCTTC
once	TRBV14	.	TRBJ1-2	CASSVTANYGYTF	TGTGCCAGCAGTGTGACAGCTAACTATGGCTACACCTTC
few	TRBV5-4	TRBD1	TRBJ2-2	CATFGTGSNPGELFF	TGTGCCACTTTTGGGACAGGATCGAACCCCGGGGAGCTGTTTTTT
.	TRBV18	TRBD1	TRBJ2-1	CASSLGQVNYNEQFF	TGTGCCAGCTCACTGGGACAGGTCAACTACAATGAGCAGTTCTTC
.	TRBV6-6	.	TRBJ1-1	CASSYGSVGTEAFF	TGTGCCAGCAGTTACGGGTCTGTGGGCACTGAAGCTTTCTTT
.	TRBV10-2	.	TRBJ2-1	CASGGRSSYNEQFF	TGCGCCAGCGGGGGGCGGAGCTCCTACAATGAGCAGTTCTTC
.	TRBV4-1	TRBD1	TRBJ2-7	CASSQPTGTGVHEQYF	TGCGCCAGCAGCCAACCAACCGGGACAGGGGTCCACGAGCAGTACTTC
.	TRBV28	.	TRBJ1-2	CASSPINYGYTF	TGTGCCAGCAGCCCAATTAACTATGGCTACACCTTC
few	TRBV19	.	TRBJ2-7	CASKGQGARSYEQYF	TGTGCCAGTAAGGGCCAAGGGGCCCGCTCCTACGAGCAGTACTTC
.	TRBV19	.	TRBJ2-3	CASSISDTQYF	TGTGCCAGTAGTATATCGGATACGCAGTATTTT
.	TRBV5-4	.	TRBJ2-5	CASSLSGGGETQYF	TGTGCCAGCAGCTTGTCAGGTGGGGGAGAGACCCAGTACTTC